These 32 T cell receptor beta chains share one sample of origin, sequenced in a study of blood T cell repertoires in COVID-19. Sequencing used immunoSEQ multiplex PCR; TCRdb keeps in-frame clones, though not all of them. The data show approximately 240,000 clones, approximately 84% seen once. The sequenced sample consisted of peripheral blood. The receptors originated from a woman aged 25 to 39 who had recovered from COVID-19.

CDR3 coding DNA: TGTGCCACCCGGACAGCTTCGGCGCTGGAAGCTTTCTTT. It specifies CATRTASALEAFF. V and J are TRBV2 and TRBJ1-1; possibly TRBD1 for D (6 bases). From germline, CDR1 is SNHLY and CDR2 FYNNEI. V lost 10 bases and J lost 8, with 20 bases in between. The CDR3 contains 13 residues.

The V call is TRBV19, the J call TRBJ1-1; 9 bases fit TRBD1. The CDR3 is 15 residues long. Germline trimming cut 3 bases from V and 5 bases from J; bases unmatched to any gene: 7. Germline V gene data show CDR1 as LNHDA and CDR2 as SQIVND (reference sequence). The CDR3 loop is CASSISGTGRTEAFF. In DNA, the CDR3 is TGTGCCAGTAGTATCTCCGGGACAGGGCGGACTGAAGCTTTCTTT.

This chain connects TRBV2 to TRBJ2-7, with 11 nucleotides matching TRBD1. Germline CDR1 is SNHLY and CDR2 is FYNNEI. The V segment lost 8 bases and the J segment 5 bases; nucleotides outside the gene matches: 8. This CDR3 spans 14 amino acids. CDR3 coding DNA: TGTGCCAGCGGGGGGGACAGGGGGTACCACGAGCAGTACTTC. Protein product: CASGGDRGYHEQYF.

The chain has TRBV27 and TRBJ2-2; 7 nucleotides match TRBD1. The CDR3 extends over 16 amino acids. Trimming at V came to 6 bases and at J to 1 base, leaving 8 bases not matched to a gene. Germline V gene lookup returns CDR1 MNHEY and CDR2 SMNVEV (reference sequence). Here the CDR3 reads CASSPWAGGNTGELFF. DNA for the CDR3: TGTGCCAGCAGCCCCTGGGCAGGGGGGAACACCGGGGAGCTGTTTTTT.

This clone was recorded at least ten times. J is TRBJ1-5 and V is TRBV24-1; a weak D match, TRBD1 (5 bases). Trimming removed 0 bases from V and 5 bases from J, with 7 bases in between. The CDR3 runs to 14 residues. CDR1 is KGHDR, CDR2 SFDVKD, per germline. CDR3 sequence: CATSDLGRDQPQHF. For the CDR3, the DNA is TGTGCCACCAGTGATTTGGGCAGGGATCAGCCCCAGCATTTT.

The gene calls are TRBV18 and TRBJ1-5, with TRBD1 as a possible D gene (6 bases). This CDR3 has 14 amino acids. V was shortened by 3 bases and J by 6 bases, with 12 bases between the two germline ends. The V gene's germline CDR1 is KGHSH and CDR2 LQKENI. CDR3 coding DNA: TGTGCCAGCTCACCGGGACTACAGGGTCAGCCCCAGCATTTT. It encodes CASSPGLQGQPQHF.

This rearrangement joins TRBV5-5 to TRBJ1-1; 8 nucleotides align to TRBD1. The germline gives CDR1 SGHKS, CDR2 YYEKEE (reference sequence). The CDR3 extends over 15 amino acids. V dropped 4 bases and J dropped 3; count of bases not matched to a gene: 8. CDR3 sequence reads: CASSLWTGRDTEAFF. CDR3 coding DNA: TGTGCCAGCAGCCTCTGGACAGGGAGGGACACTGAAGCTTTCTTT. Full variable domain (remainder filled in from reference TRBV5-5 and TRBJ1-1): DAGVTQSPTHLIKTRGQQVTLRCSPISGHKSVSWYQQVLGQGPQFIFQYYEKEERGRGNFPDRFSARQFPNYSSELNVNALLLGDSALYLCASSLWTGRDTEAFFGQGTRLTVV.

The rearrangement uses TRBV7-2 and TRBJ1-3; TRBD1 matches at 9 bases. CDR1 SGHTA and CDR2 FQGNSA come from the germline V gene. The CDR3 loop spans 15 amino acids. J lost 2 bases, V lost 5 bases, and 4 bases had no gene match. The CDR3 region has the DNA TGTGCCAGCAGCCTTGGGACAGGGACTGGAAACACCATATATTTT. It encodes CASSLGTGTGNTIYF.

This clone was counted a few times. V gene TRBV19 combines with J gene TRBJ2-5; TRBD2 matches at 8 bases. CDR3 length equals 14 residues. Germline trimming cut 6 bases from V and 5 bases from J; bases unmatched to any gene: 8. Germline V gene lookup returns CDR1 LNHDA and CDR2 SQIVND (reference sequence). The CDR3 nucleotides are TGTGCCAGTAGGCGAGAGGGCGGGGGGGAGACCCAGTACTTC. Translated: CASRREGGGETQYF. Full variable domain (remainder filled in from reference TRBV19 and TRBJ2-5): DGGITQSPKYLFRKEGQNVTLSCEQNLNHDAMYWYRQDPGQGLRLIYYSQIVNDFQKGDIAEGYSVSREKKESFPLTVTSAQKNPTAFYLCASRREGGGETQYFGPGTRLLVL.

There are a few counts of this clone. The chain combines TRBV29-1 with TRBJ2-5; 12 bases map to TRBD1. This CDR3 contains 16 residues. Germline values: CDR1 SQVTM, CDR2 ANQGSEA. Trimming removed 1 base from V and 5 bases from J; junction bases left unmatched: 8. This chain's CDR3 is CSVEAPGQGALETQYF. DNA of the CDR3: TGCAGCGTTGAAGCGCCGGGACAGGGGGCTTTGGAGACCCAGTACTTC.

The chain uses TRBV6-5 and TRBJ2-7, with D maybe TRBD1 (5 bases). Germline lookup yields CDR1 MNHEY and CDR2 SVGAGI. Trimming removed 3 bases at V and 7 bases at J, with 16 bases between. The CDR3 is 14 amino acids. In DNA form, the CDR3 reads TGTGCCAGCAGTTATTTTCAGGGATCTGGGGAGCAGTACTTC. Its translation: CASSYFQGSGEQYF.

This chain connects TRBV7-2 to TRBJ2-5; TRBD2 matches at 13 bases. Germline V gene sequence: CDR1 SGHTA, CDR2 FQGNSA. The V gene end was trimmed by 5 bases and the J gene end by 4 bases; junction bases not matched to a gene: 7. The CDR3 is made up of 16 amino acids. The CDR3 spells CASSPGLAGVRETQYF. The CDR3 DNA reads TGTGCCAGCAGCCCAGGACTAGCGGGGGTACGAGAGACCCAGTACTTC.

This chain links TRBV5-4 with TRBJ2-3; 14 bases map to TRBD2. The germline V gene has CDR1 SGHNT and CDR2 YYREEE (reference sequence). V was clipped by 3 bases and J by 5 bases; unmatched bases: 5. This CDR3 comprises 16 residues. Here the CDR3 DNA reads TGTGCCAGCAGCTATGGGACTAGCGGGGGTATAGATACGCAGTATTTT. This translates into CASSYGTSGGIDTQYF. Filled out from reference TRBV5-4 and TRBJ2-3, the complete variable domain reads ETGVTQSPTHLIKTRGQQVTLRCSSQSGHNTVSWYQQALGQGPQFIFQYYREEENGRGNFPPRFSGLQFPNYSSELNVNALELDDSALYLCASSYGTSGGIDTQYFGPGTRLTVL.

J is TRBJ1-1 and V is TRBV6-5; 9 nucleotides match TRBD1. Germline CDR1 is MNHEY and CDR2 is SVGAGI. This CDR3 contains 10 residues. After removal of 11 bases from V and 5 bases from J, the junction contained 0 bases not matched to a gene. The CDR3 DNA is TGTGCCGGACAGGGGACTGAAGCTTTCTTT. This encodes CAGQGTEAFF.

This chain joins TRBV7-9 and TRBJ2-3, with TRBD1 matching 9 bases. The germline V gene has CDR1 SEHNR and CDR2 FQNEAQ (reference sequence). The CDR3 loop spans 15 amino acids. V lost 3 bases and J lost 5; bases outside the gene matches: 6. In DNA form, the CDR3 reads TGTGCCAGCAGCTTCCGGGACAGGGACAAAGATACGCAGTATTTT. This translates into CASSFRDRDKDTQYF.

CDR3 sequence: CASSEASGQFYGYTF. CDR3 bases: TGTGCCAGCAGTGAAGCATCAGGACAGTTTTATGGCTACACCTTC. This chain links TRBV6-1 with TRBJ1-2; D is possibly TRBD1 (6 bases). Germline values: CDR1 MNHNS, CDR2 SASEGT. V was cut by 0 bases and J by 5 bases, with 13 bases left in between. CDR3 length equals 15 residues.

This chain connects TRBV27 to TRBJ1-1, with D unresolved. Trimming stripped 6 bases from V and 0 bases from J, with 14 bases between. Germline V CDR1 and CDR2: MNHEY, SMNVEV (reference sequence). The length of the CDR3 is 15 residues. CDR3 loop: CASSPREGVNTEAFF. The CDR3 coding sequence is TGTGCCAGCAGCCCCCGGGAGGGAGTGAACACTGAAGCTTTCTTT.

V is TRBV5-4 and J is TRBJ1-1; the D gene is possibly TRBD1 (5 bases). This CDR3 is built from 13 residues. Trimming took off 2 bases at V and 5 bases at J, with 10 bases between the two ends. From germline, CDR1 is SGHNT and CDR2 YYREEE (reference sequence). For the CDR3, the DNA is TGTGCCAGCAGCTTTCTGGGGCGGACTGAAGCTTTCTTT. Translating gives CASSFLGRTEAFF.

This chain links TRBV11-3 with TRBJ2-1, with 16 bases that match TRBD2. CDR3 length equals 18 residues. V lost 5 bases, J lost 10 bases, and 14 bases stayed unmatched. Germline assignment: CDR1 SGHNT and CDR2 YENEEA. The CDR3 here is CASSIGTSGGARSREQFF. CDR3 nucleotides: TGTGCCAGCAGCATTGGGACTAGCGGGGGGGCTCGGAGTCGCGAGCAGTTCTTC.

The chain joins TRBV7-2 to TRBJ2-7; the D gene is possibly TRBD1 (6 bases). Germline lookup yields CDR1 SGHTA and CDR2 FQGNSA. Trimming removed 5 bases at V and 6 bases at J, with 11 bases between. The CDR3 spans 12 residues. DNA for the CDR3: TGTGCCAGCAGCCCAACAGGGCCCGAGCAGTACTTC. Translation gives CASSPTGPEQYF. The variable domain in full, completed from reference TRBV7-2 and TRBJ2-7, reads GAGVSQSPSNKVTEKGKDVELRCDPISGHTALYWYRQSLGQGLEFLIYFQGNSAPDKSGLPSDRFSAERTGGSVSTLTIQRTQQEDSAVYLCASSPTGPEQYFGPGTRLTVT.

This clone was counted a few times. The V call is TRBV6-6, the J call TRBJ1-1; 8 positions agree with TRBD1. This CDR3 region has 16 residues. The junction had 9 bases not matched to a gene; V was cut back by 6 bases and J by 0 bases. In germline, CDR1 is MNHNY, CDR2 SVGAGI (reference sequence). The CDR3 spells CASREHPTGVNTEAFF. The DNA for the CDR3 is TGTGCCAGCAGGGAACATCCGACAGGGGTGAACACTGAAGCTTTCTTT.

The genes are TRBV5-4 and TRBJ2-7, with TRBD2 matching 12 bases. V shed 0 bases, J shed 6 bases, and the junction held 4 bases outside the gene matches. The CDR3 runs 15 residues. Germline V gives CDR1 SGHNT, CDR2 YYREEE (reference sequence). The CDR3 DNA follows: TGTGCCAGCAGCTTGGAGTCTAGCGGGGGGGGCGAGCAGTACTTC. Residues: CASSLESSGGGEQYF.

Of note for this clone: Additional DNA sequences in this sample encode the identical CDR3. The CDR3 coding sequence is TGTGCCAGCAGTTTCGGCGGGAATTCACCCCTCCACTTT. As protein: CASSFGGNSPLHF. The genes are TRBV27 and TRBJ1-6; D unresolved. Deletions cut 3 bases from V and 7 bases from J, with 7 bases between. There are 13 residues in the CDR3. Germline-derived CDR1 and CDR2 are MNHEY and SMNVEV (reference sequence).

The rearrangement links TRBV9 to TRBJ2-2; no firm D call. Between the trimmed V and J ends, which lost 0 bases and 4 bases, there was a span of 13 bases. There are 16 residues in the CDR3. The V gene's germline CDR1 is SGDLS and CDR2 YYNGEE. As DNA, the CDR3 is TGTGCCAGCAGCGTAGGACCCCCCCGGAGCACCGGGGAGCTGTTTTTT. This sequence encodes CASSVGPPRSTGELFF.

V and J are TRBV6-1 and TRBJ1-5; D possibly corresponds to TRBD1 (5 bases). The germline V gene encodes CDR1 MNHNS and CDR2 SASEGT. The CDR3 covers 15 residues. V lost 0 bases, J lost 2 bases, and 8 bases lay in between. CDR3 region: CASSEAGAGNQPQHF. The CDR3 DNA reads as TGTGCCAGCAGTGAAGCAGGGGCGGGCAATCAGCCCCAGCATTTT.

V is TRBV29-1 and J is TRBJ2-7; 7 bases match TRBD2. The CDR3 contains 13 residues. In germline, CDR1 is SQVTM, CDR2 ANQGSEA. The CDR3 sequence: CSGGEGLSYEQYF. Written as DNA, the CDR3 is TGCTCCGGAGGGGAGGGGCTCTCCTACGAGCAGTACTTC.

This rearrangement joins TRBV27 to TRBJ2-7; 13 bases are shared with TRBD2. The V segment lost 4 bases and the J segment 2 bases; nucleotides outside the gene matches: 17. Germline-derived CDR1 and CDR2 are MNHEY and SMNVEV (reference sequence). The CDR3 consists of 20 residues. CDR3 protein: CASSSSRLAGGSSKPYEQYF. The CDR3 region has the DNA TGTGCCAGCAGTTCCTCCAGACTAGCGGGGGGCTCTTCCAAACCCTACGAGCAGTACTTC.

Only a few counts were recorded for this clone. This chain uses TRBV6-5 with TRBJ1-1; weak D call: TRBD1 (6 bases). V dropped 11 bases and J dropped 3 bases, with 16 bases sitting between them. There are 13 residues in the CDR3. Germline CDR1 MNHEY, CDR2 SVGAGI. As DNA, the CDR3 is TGTGCCGCAAGGGGGTACGGGGACACTGAAGCTTTCTTT. Translating gives CAARGYGDTEAFF.

This clone came up a few times. The rearrangement joins TRBV19 to TRBJ2-7; 8 bases agree with TRBD1. This CDR3 is built from 14 residues. J was trimmed by 6 bases and V by 5 bases; bases with no gene match: 9. Per germline, CDR1 LNHDA and CDR2 SQIVND (reference sequence). The CDR3 coding sequence is TGTGCCAGTAGTTCGTCGGGACAGGTCGCCGAGCAGTACTTC. Protein sequence: CASSSSGQVAEQYF. The whole variable domain, filled in from reference TRBV19 and TRBJ2-7, reads DGGITQSPKYLFRKEGQNVTLSCEQNLNHDAMYWYRQDPGQGLRLIYYSQIVNDFQKGDIAEGYSVSREKKESFPLTVTSAQKNPTAFYLCASSSSGQVAEQYFGPGTRLTVT.

The sample holds a few counts of this clone. The chain recombines TRBV7-9 with TRBJ2-1, with 8 bases that match TRBD1. This CDR3 is built from 15 residues. The junction had 10 bases not matched to a gene; V was cut back by 5 bases and J by 7 bases. The V gene's germline CDR1 is SEHNR and CDR2 FQNEAQ (reference sequence). The CDR3 DNA reads as TGTGCCAGCAGCCTATTGGCAGGGGGCCGAAATGAGCAGTTCTTC. This sequence encodes CASSLLAGGRNEQFF.

V and J are TRBV7-2 and TRBJ1-5; 12 nucleotides match TRBD1. V gave up 1 base and J gave up 7 bases; unmatched junction bases: 11. Germline CDR1 SGHTA, CDR2 FQGNSA. The CDR3 runs 18 residues. CDR3 sequence: CASSLGDRGLGSRQPQHF. The CDR3 region has the DNA TGTGCCAGCAGCTTAGGGGACAGGGGGCTTGGTAGCAGGCAGCCCCAGCATTTT.

This rearrangement joins TRBV19 to TRBJ1-6; 7 positions match TRBD1. The CDR3 is 15 amino acids. The germline V gene has CDR1 LNHDA and CDR2 SQIVND (reference sequence). J lost 7 bases, V lost 4 bases, and 7 bases had no gene match. CDR3 nucleotide sequence: TGTGCCAGTAGTACGTGGACAGGACAAAATTCACCCCTCCACTTT. It translates to CASSTWTGQNSPLHF.